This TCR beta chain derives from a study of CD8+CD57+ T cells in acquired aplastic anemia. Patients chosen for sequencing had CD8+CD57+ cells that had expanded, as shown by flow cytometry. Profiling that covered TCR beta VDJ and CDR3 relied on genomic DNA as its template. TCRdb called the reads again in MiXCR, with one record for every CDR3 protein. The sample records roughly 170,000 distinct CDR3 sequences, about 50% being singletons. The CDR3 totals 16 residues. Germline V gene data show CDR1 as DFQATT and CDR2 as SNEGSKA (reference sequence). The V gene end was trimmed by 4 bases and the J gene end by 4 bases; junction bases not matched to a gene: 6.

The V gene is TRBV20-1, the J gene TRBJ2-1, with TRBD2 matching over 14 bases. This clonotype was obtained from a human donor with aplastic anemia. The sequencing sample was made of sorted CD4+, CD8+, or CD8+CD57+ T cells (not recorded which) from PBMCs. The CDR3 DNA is TGCAGTGCTACAGGGACTAGCGGGGGCCGTTACAATGAGCAGTTCTTC. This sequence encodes CSATGTSGGRYNEQFF.